This entry features one T cell receptor beta chain sequence. The antigen this receptor binds is unknown. Germline and junction disagree at one end, which may indicate a read error. The sample belongs to a study of blood T cells in healthy people across ages (dated by TCRdb to between 2015 and 2016). Regarding the study in general: In model experiments, template switching captured about one uniquely barcoded TCR beta cDNA molecule for every two T cells. Using deep sequencing normalized with unique cDNA molecular identifiers, the study measured how TCR beta repertoire diversity changes with age. Donors of different ages were randomly distributed across sequencing lanes to avoid experimental bias. The study analyzed two additional independent replicas of 1 million unique cDNA reads from the same blood draw for two donors, one aged 18 to 30 and one aged 80 or older. Four age groups were formed from the donors: young (average around 15 years), middle-aged (just under 40), aged (62) and long-lived (around 80).

Study-level results and caveats: Observed TCR beta diversity per million T cells fell roughly linearly with age, and a significant reduction was already apparent by age roughly 41. The CMV infection status of donors was not known, potentially confounding age-related changes in expanded clonotypes. Compared with the aged group, the long-lived group had more naive CD4+ T cells, fewer expanded clones and increased TCR diversity, a pattern suggesting age selection. Estimates of total diversity based on one million sequenced T cells were regarded as lower bounds and as underestimates. Since profiling was done on bulk unsorted PBMCs, naive and antigen-experienced compartments could not be conclusively compared. Observed TCR beta diversity correlated strongly with the percentage of naive T cells measured by flow cytometry.

The CDR3 runs 14 amino acids, cysteine and phenylalanine included. The CDR3 DNA has 42 bases and is translated from base 1. CDR1 and CDR2 (SQVTM, ANQGSEA) derive from the germline V gene. Library construction relied on 5' RACE. The sequencer listed for this sample is Illumina HiSeq 2500. A second PCR of about 7 to 12 cycles was performed with a sample-barcoded 5' primer and a J-beta primer mix. Each TCR beta cDNA molecule received a unique molecular identifier from a template-switch 5' adaptor carrying 12 random nucleotides. At least 2.5 million CDR3-containing paired-end reads were obtained from each sample. All of the RNA was converted into first-strand cDNA using the Mint cDNA synthesis kit, with a TRBC-specific oligonucleotide serving as the primer. After uracil-DNA glycosylase treatment, a first 18-cycle PCR used universal primers M1SS and BC2_uni_R on all cDNA. Per the source publication's procedure: For normalization, 1 million high-quality reads, each with a distinct molecular identifier, were randomly selected from each sample. Instead of being binned into consensus sequences, reads with shared molecular identifiers were discarded. MiTCR, run with a Q25 quality threshold and the strictest error-elimination algorithm, handled CDR3 identification, clonotype clustering and error correction. A nonparametric unseen species model with Euler transformation was used to estimate a lower bound on total TCR beta diversity. TCRdb reanalyzed the raw reads on its own, using fastp at Q25 for trimming and MiXCR for clone calling, and kept in-frame beta chains. Rows merge per CDR3 protein into single entries with the most common DNA and genes. The V and J calls here are based on TCRdb, not the publication. The sample data list approximately 900,000 distinct CDR3 sequences, and roughly 43% of these were observed just once. The ten largest clones take up 10% to 15% of the sample.

The approximately 39 donors, aged about 6 to 100 years, were systemically healthy Caucasian individuals from Russia. Each donor gave around 9.9 milliliters of peripheral blood, collected into EDTA-treated Vacutainer tubes. Ficoll-Paque density-gradient centrifugation was used to isolate PBMCs, with at least 6 million per sample. Total RNA was extracted from PBMCs with Trizol reagent, with at least 6 micrograms obtained per sample. Naive CD45RAhigh/CD27high T cell percentages were measured by flow cytometry on a PBMC aliquot from every donor. The sequencing sample was made of blood. This clonotype was obtained from a man aged 30 to 39 in good health. The chain is assembled from TRBV29-1 and TRBJ2-7; the D gene is perhaps TRBD1 or TRBD2, each of them matching over 7 bases. CDR3 region: CSVEGRGGSYGQYF. The nucleotides read TGCAGCGTTGAAGGCAGGGGGGGTTCCTACGGGCAGTACTTC.